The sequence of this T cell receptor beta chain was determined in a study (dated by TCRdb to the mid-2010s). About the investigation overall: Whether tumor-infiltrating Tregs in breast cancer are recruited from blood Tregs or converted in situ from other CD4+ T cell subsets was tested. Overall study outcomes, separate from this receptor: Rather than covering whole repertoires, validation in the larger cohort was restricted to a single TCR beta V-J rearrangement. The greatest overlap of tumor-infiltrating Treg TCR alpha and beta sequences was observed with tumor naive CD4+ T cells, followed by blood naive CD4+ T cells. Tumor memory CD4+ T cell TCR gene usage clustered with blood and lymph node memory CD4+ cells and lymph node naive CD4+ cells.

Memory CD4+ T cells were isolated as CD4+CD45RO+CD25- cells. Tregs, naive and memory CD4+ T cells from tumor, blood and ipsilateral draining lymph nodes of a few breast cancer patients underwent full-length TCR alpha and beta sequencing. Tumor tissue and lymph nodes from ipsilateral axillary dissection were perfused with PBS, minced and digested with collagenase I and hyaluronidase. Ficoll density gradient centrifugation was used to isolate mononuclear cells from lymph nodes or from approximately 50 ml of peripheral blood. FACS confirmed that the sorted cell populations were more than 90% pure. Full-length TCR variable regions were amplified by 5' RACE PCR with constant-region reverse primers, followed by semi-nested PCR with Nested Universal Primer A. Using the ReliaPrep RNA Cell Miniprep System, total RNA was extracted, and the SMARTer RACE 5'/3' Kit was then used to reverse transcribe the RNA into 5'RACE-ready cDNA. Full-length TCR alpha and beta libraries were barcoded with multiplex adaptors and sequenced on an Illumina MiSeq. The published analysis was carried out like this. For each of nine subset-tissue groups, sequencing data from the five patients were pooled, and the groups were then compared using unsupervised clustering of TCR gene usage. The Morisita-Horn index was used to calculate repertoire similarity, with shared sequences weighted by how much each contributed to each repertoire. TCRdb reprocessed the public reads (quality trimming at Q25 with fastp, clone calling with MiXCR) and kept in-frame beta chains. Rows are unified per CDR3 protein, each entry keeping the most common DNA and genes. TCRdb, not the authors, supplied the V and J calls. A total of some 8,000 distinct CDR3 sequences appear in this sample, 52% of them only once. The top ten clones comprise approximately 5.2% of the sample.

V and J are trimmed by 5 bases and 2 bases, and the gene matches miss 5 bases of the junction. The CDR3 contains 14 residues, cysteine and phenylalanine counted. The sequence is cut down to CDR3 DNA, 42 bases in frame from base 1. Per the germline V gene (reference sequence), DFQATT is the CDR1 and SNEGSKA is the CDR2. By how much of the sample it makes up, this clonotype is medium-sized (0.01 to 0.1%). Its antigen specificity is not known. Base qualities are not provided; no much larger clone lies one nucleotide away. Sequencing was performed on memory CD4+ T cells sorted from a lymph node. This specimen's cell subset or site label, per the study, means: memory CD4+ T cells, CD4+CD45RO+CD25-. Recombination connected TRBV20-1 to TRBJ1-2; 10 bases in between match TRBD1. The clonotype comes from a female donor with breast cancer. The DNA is TGCAGTGCTCCGGGACAGGGGTCCAACTATGGCTACACCTTC. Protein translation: CSAPGQGSNYGYTF.